This entry features one T cell receptor (beta chain) sequence. These data originate in a study of OX40 agonist ivuxolimab in advanced cancers. Sequenced by immunoSEQ multiplex PCR; TCRdb stores in-frame clones only, minus some. The sample lists some 48,000 clones; 70% to 80% were seen once. Trimming stripped 3 bases from V and 4 bases from J, with 17 bases between. The CDR3 covers 16 residues. Germline CDR1 SGHNT, CDR2 YYREEE (reference sequence). The chain recombines TRBV5-4 with TRBJ2-1, with a weak D call TRBD2 (6 bases). Sequencing used CD4+ or CD8+ T cells sorted from blood, obtained in a trial of the OX40 agonist ivuxolimab. This sequence was found in an adult with an advanced solid tumor such as melanoma, head and neck, liver or kidney cancer. DNA of the CDR3: TGTGCCAGCAGCTCTCAGGGCGGGGAGATGTACAATGAGCAGTTCTTC. Translating it yields CASSSQGGEMYNEQFF.